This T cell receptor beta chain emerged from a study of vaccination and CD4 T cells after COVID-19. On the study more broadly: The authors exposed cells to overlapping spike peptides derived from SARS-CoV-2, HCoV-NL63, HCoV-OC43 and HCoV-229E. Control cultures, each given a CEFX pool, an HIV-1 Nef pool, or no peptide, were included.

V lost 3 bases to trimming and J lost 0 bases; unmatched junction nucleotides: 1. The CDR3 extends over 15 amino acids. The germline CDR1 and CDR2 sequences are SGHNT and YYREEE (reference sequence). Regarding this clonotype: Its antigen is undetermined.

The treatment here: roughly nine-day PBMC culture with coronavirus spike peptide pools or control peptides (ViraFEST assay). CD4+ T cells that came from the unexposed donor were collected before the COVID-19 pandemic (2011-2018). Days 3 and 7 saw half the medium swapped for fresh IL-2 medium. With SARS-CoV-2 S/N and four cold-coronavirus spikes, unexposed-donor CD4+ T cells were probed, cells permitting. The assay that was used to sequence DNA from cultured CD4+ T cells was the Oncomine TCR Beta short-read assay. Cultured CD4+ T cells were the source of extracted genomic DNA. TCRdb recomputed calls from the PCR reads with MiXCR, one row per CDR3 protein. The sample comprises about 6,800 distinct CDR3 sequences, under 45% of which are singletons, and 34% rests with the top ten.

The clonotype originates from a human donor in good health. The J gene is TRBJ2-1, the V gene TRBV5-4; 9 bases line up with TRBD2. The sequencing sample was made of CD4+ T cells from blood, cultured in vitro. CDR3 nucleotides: TGTGCCAGCAGCTCGACTAGCGGCTCCTACAATGAGCAGTTCTTC. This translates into CASSSTSGSYNEQFF.